The 9 T cell receptor beta chains reported below all come from one sample, sequenced in a study of T cell changes during pregnancy in multiple sclerosis. The assay was immunoSEQ multiplex PCR, and TCRdb's table has in-frame clones only and misses some. Of 70,000 or so clones detected, 85% to 95% appear once; the ten largest clones hold 0.29%. The source was CD4+ T cells from peripheral blood mononuclear cells, collected after pregnancy. These receptors were taken from a female donor with multiple sclerosis, enrolled in a pregnancy study.

In its sample, this clone was seen once. The rearrangement joins TRBV14 to TRBJ2-5; D gene ambiguous. Trimming removed 2 bases at V and 2 bases at J, with 3 bases between. The CDR3 totals 12 residues. Germline V CDR1 and CDR2: SGHDN, FVKESK. DNA for the CDR3: TGTGCCAGCAGCCAAACACAAGAGACCCAGTACTTC. As protein: CASSQTQETQYF. The full variable domain, with the rest looked up from reference TRBV14 and TRBJ2-5, is EAGVTQFPSHSVIEKGQTVTLRCDPISGHDNLYWYRRVMGKEIKFLLHFVKESKQDESGMPNNRFLAERTGGTYSTLKVQPAELEDSGVYFCASSQTQETQYFGPGTRLLVL.

The genes are TRBV10-3 and TRBJ2-3; 11 bases are shared with TRBD1. The CDR3 sequence is 14 residues long. Unmatched junction bases numbered 3, after V lost 6 bases and J lost 4 bases. The V gene's germline CDR1 is ENHRY and CDR2 SYGVKD. CDR3 nucleotides: TGTGCCATCAGCGGGACAGGGGGTCCAGATACGCAGTATTTT. Translation gives CAISGTGGPDTQYF.

This chain links TRBV10-3 with TRBJ2-1; 9 bases are shared with TRBD1. After removal of 8 bases from V and 8 bases from J, the junction contained 16 bases not matched to a gene. Per the germline V gene, CDR1 is ENHRY and CDR2 is SYGVKD. The CDR3 length is 16 residues. The CDR3 loop reads CAIRGGGTGLFYEQFF. CDR3 bases: TGTGCCATCCGGGGAGGGGGGACAGGGTTATTCTATGAGCAGTTCTTC.

The chain employs TRBV7-3 and TRBJ1-4; possible D gene TRBD1, 6 bases. Trimming left V 0 bases short and J 4 bases short, with 9 bases between. Germline CDR1 reads SGHTA; CDR2 reads FQGTGA. The CDR3 loop spans 15 amino acids. The CDR3 region has the DNA TGTGCCAGCAGCTTAACCGCGACAGGTAATGAAAAACTGTTTTTT. This gives the protein CASSLTATGNEKLFF.

The V gene is TRBV18, the J gene TRBJ2-2; 7 positions match TRBD1. Germline CDR1 reads KGHSH; CDR2 reads LQKENI. J was trimmed by 4 bases and V by 5 bases; bases with no gene match: 1. The CDR3 sequence is 13 residues long. As DNA, the CDR3 is TGTGCCAGCTCAGGGACAGCCACCGGGGAGCTGTTTTTT. As protein: CASSGTATGELFF.

The chain uses TRBV19 and TRBJ2-1; D remains unclear. V lost 7 bases to trimming and J lost 4 bases, with 5 bases between them. The germline V gene encodes CDR1 LNHDA and CDR2 SQIVND (reference sequence). CDR3 length: 11 amino acids. The CDR3 protein is CASKIYNEQFF. As DNA, the CDR3 is TGTGCCAGTAAAATATACAATGAGCAGTTCTTC.

The V and J genes are TRBV10-3 and TRBJ2-7; 8 positions agree with TRBD1. This CDR3 has 14 amino acids. With 0 bases clipped from V and 5 bases from J, the junction kept 3 bases outside the gene matches. Germline V gene data show CDR1 as ENHRY and CDR2 as SYGVKD. The CDR3: CAISESGQGHEQYF. CDR3 in DNA: TGTGCCATCAGTGAGTCAGGACAGGGCCACGAGCAGTACTTC.

This clone was seen only once. The chain is built from TRBV2 and TRBJ2-2; possibly TRBD2 for D (6 bases). Germline values: CDR1 SNHLY, CDR2 FYNNEI. The CDR3 is 14 residues long. V was shortened by 6 bases and J by 2 bases, with 10 bases between the two germline ends. The CDR3 protein is CASRDYRNTGELFF. The CDR3 nucleotides read TGTGCCAGCAGGGACTACAGAAACACCGGGGAGCTGTTTTTT. The full variable domain, in which reference TRBV2 and TRBJ2-2 provide the parts outside the CDR3, is EPEVTQTPSHQVTQMGQEVILRCVPISNHLYFYWYRQILGQKVEFLVSFYNNEISEKSEIFDDQFSVERPDGSNFTLKIRSTKLEDSAMYFCASRDYRNTGELFFGEGSRLTVL.

The chain links TRBV30 to TRBJ1-4; D is perhaps TRBD1 (6 bases). Between the trimmed V and J ends, which lost 0 bases and 8 bases, there was a span of 10 bases. CDR1 is GTSNPN and CDR2 is SVGIG in the germline V gene (reference sequence). The CDR3 is made up of 13 amino acids. The CDR3 bases are TGTGCCTGGAGTGTAGGGGGAAGAGAAAAACTGTTTTTT. Translating gives CAWSVGGREKLFF.